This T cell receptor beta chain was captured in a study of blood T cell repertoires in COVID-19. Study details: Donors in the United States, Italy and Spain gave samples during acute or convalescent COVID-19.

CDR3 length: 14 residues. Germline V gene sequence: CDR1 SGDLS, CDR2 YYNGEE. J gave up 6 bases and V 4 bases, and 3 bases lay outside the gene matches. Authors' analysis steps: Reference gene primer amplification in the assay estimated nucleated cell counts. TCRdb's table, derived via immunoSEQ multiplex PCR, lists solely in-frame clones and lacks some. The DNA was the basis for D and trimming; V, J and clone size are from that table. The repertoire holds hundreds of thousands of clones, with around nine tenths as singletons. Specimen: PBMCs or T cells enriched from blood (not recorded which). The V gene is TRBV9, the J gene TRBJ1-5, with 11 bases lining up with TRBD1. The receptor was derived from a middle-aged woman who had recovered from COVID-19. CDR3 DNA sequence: TGTGCCAGCAGCCCGGGACAGGGGGGTCAGCCCCAGCATTTT. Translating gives CASSPGQGGQPQHF.